This T cell receptor (beta chain) stems from a study of long-term antiretroviral therapy in people with HIV. The study, taken as a whole, reports: Information on adherence to ART, viral resistance or therapy changes was unavailable.

This was the immunoSEQ v3.0 assay at survey level. The repertoire was sequenced with immunoSEQ multiplex PCR; TCRdb's copy has only in-frame clones and lacks some. The sample yields tens of thousands of clones, 80% to 90% seen once. Germline-derived CDR1 and CDR2 are SGDLS and YYNGEE. The CDR3 is 17 amino acids. V was pared by 2 bases and J by 4 bases, with 12 bases of the junction left unmatched. Regarding this clone: Its target is not known.

United States facilities provided treatment to all participants with HIV. This TCR derives from a woman aged 45 to 65 with HIV. This specimen was unsorted PBMCs, taken 1.2 years after starting antiretroviral therapy. The chain has TRBV9 and TRBJ2-3; 8 bases agree with TRBD2. The CDR3 here is CASSVSPGGGGSDTQYF. The DNA of the CDR3 is TGTGCCAGCAGCGTCTCTCCGGGTGGCGGGGGGTCAGATACGCAGTATTTT. Together with reference TRBV9 and TRBJ2-3, the CDR3 gives the full variable domain: DSGVTQTPKHLITATGQRVTLRCSPRSGDLSVYWYQQSLDQGLQFLIQYYNGEERAKGNILERFSAQQFPDLHSELNLSSLELGDSALYFCASSVSPGGGGSDTQYFGPGTRLTVL.